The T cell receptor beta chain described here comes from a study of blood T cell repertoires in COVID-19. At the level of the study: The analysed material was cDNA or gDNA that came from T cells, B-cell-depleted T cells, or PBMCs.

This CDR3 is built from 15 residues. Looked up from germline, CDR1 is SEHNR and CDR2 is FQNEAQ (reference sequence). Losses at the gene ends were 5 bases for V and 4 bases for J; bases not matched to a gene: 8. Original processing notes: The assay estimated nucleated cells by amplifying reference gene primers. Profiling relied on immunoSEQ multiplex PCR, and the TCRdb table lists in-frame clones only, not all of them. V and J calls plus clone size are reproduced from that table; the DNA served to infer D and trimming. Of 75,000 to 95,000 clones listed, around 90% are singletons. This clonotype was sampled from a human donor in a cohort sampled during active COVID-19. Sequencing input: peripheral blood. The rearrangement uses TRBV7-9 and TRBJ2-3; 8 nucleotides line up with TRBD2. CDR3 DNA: TGTGCCAGCAGCCGACCGCCGGGGGGGGCAGATACGCAGTATTTT. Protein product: CASSRPPGGADTQYF.